The present T cell receptor beta chain was sequenced within a study of cytotoxic CD8 clonotypes in ibrutinib-treated CLL. Germline loops: CDR1 SGHRS, CDR2 YFSETQ. The V and J ends lost 4 bases and 10 bases, in that order; junction bases with no gene match: 16. This CDR3 has 16 amino acids. The assay was immunoSEQ multiplex PCR, and TCRdb's table has in-frame clones only and misses some. Among approximately 45,000 clones listed, over 50% were seen once. Here the sequenced sample was PBMCs, taken after 24 months of ibrutinib treatment. This chain uses TRBV5-1 with TRBJ2-1, with 8 bases that match TRBD1. The clonotype originates from a human donor with chronic lymphocytic leukemia. The CDR3 coding sequence is TGCGCCAGCAGCCCGGACAGGGAGAGAGGAGGTGGCGAGCAGTTCTTC. Its protein is CASSPDRERGGGEQFF.